These 20 T cell receptor beta chains came from one sample sequenced in a study of cytomegalovirus exposure and HLA in healthy donors (TCRdb year 2017). Receptors were amplified or captured by the immunoSEQ multiplex PCR assay. For the multiplex PCR, a mixture combining 60 forward primers for TCR Vbeta segments and 13 reverse primers for TCR Jbeta segments was used. TCRdb holds this immuneACCESS table with in-frame rearrangements only. Some clones are missing; in checked studies, unresolved V genes explain under half, and the rest has no known cause. The sample profile shows about 130,000 clones; 65% to 75% of them were found once. The top ten constitute approximately 4% of the sample. Sequencing used PBMCs. Receptors were obtained from a man between 35 and 55 years old in good health and CMV-seropositive.

Here the CDR3 reads CAISEGLTIRYGYTF. DNA for the CDR3: TGTGCCATCAGTGAAGGTCTGACTATCCGCTATGGCTACACCTTC. The chain carries TRBV10-3 and TRBJ1-2; D ambiguous. V was pared by 3 bases and J by 4 bases, with 15 bases between. From germline, CDR1 is ENHRY and CDR2 SYGVKD. The length of the CDR3 is 15 residues.

The CDR3 DNA follows: TGTGCCTGGACAGGTGGGAACACTGAAGCTTTCTTT. This gives the protein CAWTGGNTEAFF. The V and J genes are TRBV30 and TRBJ1-1; D is unclear. V lost 4 bases and J lost 1, with 7 bases in between. CDR1 is GTSNPN, CDR2 SVGIG, per germline (reference sequence). This CDR3 has 12 amino acids.

This rearrangement joins TRBV7-9 to TRBJ2-1, with 11 bases fitting TRBD2. The CDR3 runs 15 residues. Germline V gene lookup returns CDR1 SEHNR and CDR2 FQNEAQ (reference sequence). Trimming removed 1 base from V and 10 bases from J; junction bases left unmatched: 6. The CDR3 is CASSLELAGAREQFF. Here the CDR3 DNA reads TGTGCCAGCAGCTTAGAACTAGCGGGGGCAAGGGAGCAGTTCTTC.

V usage is TRBV12-5 and J usage is TRBJ2-1, with D tentatively TRBD1 (6 bases). V was pared by 1 base and J by 4 bases, with 8 bases between. CDR3 length equals 14 residues. CDR1 and CDR2 from the germline V gene are LGHNT and FRNRAP. CDR3: CASGLDREYNEQFF. CDR3 coding DNA: TGTGCTAGTGGTTTGGACAGGGAATACAATGAGCAGTTCTTC.

The rearrangement joins TRBV27 to TRBJ1-5, with D unresolved. Germline lookup yields CDR1 MNHEY and CDR2 SMNVEV (reference sequence). This CDR3 contains 15 residues. Trimming took off 8 bases at V and 4 bases at J, with 18 bases between the two ends. This CDR3 reads CASYDQRGSNQPQHF. CDR3 bases: TGTGCCAGCTACGACCAGAGAGGGTCGAATCAGCCCCAGCATTTT.

J is TRBJ2-7 and V is TRBV6-4; 7 bases are shared with TRBD1. J was trimmed by 12 bases and V by 3 bases; bases with no gene match: 8. The germline CDR1 and CDR2 sequences are MRHNA and SNTAGT. This CDR3 is built from 12 residues. CDR3 region: CASSEGRGRLYF. As DNA, the CDR3 is TGTGCCAGCAGTGAGGGAAGGGGGCGCCTGTACTTC.

The chain carries TRBV19 and TRBJ1-2; 8 nucleotides agree with TRBD1. CDR1 is LNHDA, CDR2 SQIVND, per germline (reference sequence). The CDR3 loop spans 14 amino acids. The V gene end was trimmed by 5 bases and the J gene end by 0 bases; junction bases not matched to a gene: 2. This chain's CDR3 is CASSQGQANYGYTF. The CDR3 bases are TGTGCCAGTAGTCAGGGACAGGCTAACTATGGCTACACCTTC.

V is TRBV27 and J is TRBJ2-5, with 10 bases fitting TRBD2. The germline V gene has CDR1 MNHEY and CDR2 SMNVEV (reference sequence). The CDR3 consists of 13 residues. The V gene end was trimmed by 7 bases and the J gene end by 3 bases; junction bases not matched to a gene: 2. CDR3 residues: CASKGLAEETQYF. DNA for the CDR3: TGTGCCAGCAAAGGACTAGCGGAAGAGACCCAGTACTTC.

The genes are TRBV5-1 and TRBJ2-3; 8 bases match TRBD2. The CDR3 sequence is 16 residues long. Per the germline V gene, CDR1 is SGHRS and CDR2 is YFSETQ. Trimming at V came to 3 bases and at J to 6 bases, leaving 12 bases not matched to a gene. CDR3: CASSSGQAGVLDTQYF. The CDR3 DNA reads as TGCGCCAGCAGCTCGGGACAAGCGGGGGTTTTGGATACGCAGTATTTT.

This clone came up a few times. The chain carries TRBV6-1 and TRBJ2-5; D is perhaps TRBD1 (6 bases). Trimming removed 1 base at V and 6 bases at J, with 21 bases between. The CDR3 runs to 17 residues. Germline CDR1 and CDR2: MNHNS and SASEGT. The CDR3 DNA follows: TGTGCCAGCAGTGAAGTTGGGGGCATGGGATTTTTAAAGACCCAGTACTTC. Translated: CASSEVGGMGFLKTQYF.

This rearrangement joins TRBV28 to TRBJ1-5, with D possibly being TRBD1 (6 bases). CDR1 MDHEN and CDR2 SYDVKM come from the germline V gene. Deletions cut 6 bases from V and 10 bases from J, with 19 bases between. The length of the CDR3 is 14 residues. DNA for the CDR3: TGTGCCAGCAGCGTTGCAGGGACAAAAGGACCCCAGCATTTT. As protein: CASSVAGTKGPQHF. The entire variable domain, with the rest obtained from reference TRBV28 and TRBJ1-5, is as follows: DVKVTQSSRYLVKRTGEKVFLECVQDMDHENMFWYRQDPGLGLRLIYFSYDVKMKEKGDIPEGYSVSREKKERFSLILESASTNQTSMYLCASSVAGTKGPQHFGDGTRLSIL.

The genes are TRBV28 and TRBJ1-2, with D perhaps matching TRBD1 (6 bases). Per the germline V gene, CDR1 is MDHEN and CDR2 is SYDVKM. The ends were cut back, 6 bases at V and 3 bases at J, with 14 bases in the middle. The CDR3 loop spans 14 amino acids. The CDR3 loop is CASRQGSGYYGYTF. For the CDR3, the DNA is TGTGCCAGCAGACAGGGCTCGGGATACTATGGCTACACCTTC.

The chain carries TRBV27 and TRBJ2-5; 9 positions agree with TRBD1. The germline CDR1 and CDR2 sequences are MNHEY and SMNVEV (reference sequence). The CDR3 contains 15 residues. The V segment lost 6 bases and the J segment 4 bases; nucleotides outside the gene matches: 9. In nucleotides, the CDR3 is TGTGCCAGCAGAAGGACAGGGGATATCATAGAGACCCAGTACTTC. Translation: CASRRTGDIIETQYF.

This clone has just a few counts. The CDR3 nucleotides are TGTGCCAGCACGCCGAGCAGGGGGCAAGGGCAGCCCCAGCATTTT. This sequence encodes CASTPSRGQGQPQHF. The gene calls are TRBV6-5 and TRBJ1-5; the match to TRBD1 covers 8 bases. In germline, CDR1 is MNHEY, CDR2 SVGAGI. CDR3 length equals 15 residues. The J segment lost 7 bases and the V segment lost 7 bases, leaving 12 bases of the junction unmatched.

This clone was counted between two and nine times. The genes are TRBV19 and TRBJ2-2, with 12 bases identical to TRBD1. The J segment lost 4 bases and the V segment lost 4 bases, leaving 1 base of the junction unmatched. Germline values: CDR1 LNHDA, CDR2 SQIVND (reference sequence). The CDR3 consists of 15 residues. The CDR3 spells CASSKGQGATGELFF. DNA of the CDR3: TGTGCCAGTAGTAAGGGACAGGGGGCCACCGGGGAGCTGTTTTTT.

The chain recombines TRBV2 with TRBJ1-2; the D gene is possibly TRBD1 (5 bases). There are 14 residues in the CDR3. Deletions cut 9 bases from V and 3 bases from J, with 17 bases between. Germline CDR1 SNHLY, CDR2 FYNNEI. The CDR3 DNA follows: TGTGCCAGGACGCGGCCGCCGGGGGACTATGGCTACACCTTC. Protein: CARTRPPGDYGYTF.

This clone appeared a few times. The chain employs TRBV6-1 and TRBJ1-2; D is uncertain. V was clipped by 8 bases and J by 7 bases, with 20 bases between them. Germline loops: CDR1 MNHNS, CDR2 SASEGT. This CDR3 has 14 amino acids. CDR3 residues: CASSTAGPLGGYTF. CDR3 nucleotides: TGTGCCAGCTCTACGGCTGGGCCCTTGGGTGGCTACACCTTC.

The chain links TRBV27 to TRBJ1-5; a weak D match, TRBD1 (5 bases). V was trimmed by 11 bases and J by 6 bases, leaving 17 bases between them. Germline CDR1 MNHEY, CDR2 SMNVEV (reference sequence). There are 13 residues in the CDR3. This chain's CDR3 is CAVRGAQGQPQHF. The CDR3 DNA follows: TGTGCCGTTCGTGGGGCGCAGGGTCAGCCCCAGCATTTT.

The genes are TRBV7-6 and TRBJ2-7, with TRBD1 matching 10 bases. V was pared by 5 bases and J by 5 bases, with 6 bases of the junction left unmatched. This CDR3 region has 14 residues. Per the germline V gene, CDR1 is SGHVS and CDR2 is FNYEAQ. CDR3 in amino acids: CASSPWDRGDEQYF. The DNA for the CDR3 is TGTGCCAGCAGCCCGTGGGACAGGGGCGACGAGCAGTACTTC.

The chain couples TRBV5-4 to TRBJ2-1; TRBD1 agrees at 11 bases. J was trimmed by 10 bases and V by 7 bases; bases with no gene match: 10. The CDR3 is made up of 14 amino acids. CDR1 and CDR2 from the germline V gene are SGHNT and YYREEE (reference sequence). This chain's CDR3 is CASSKGQGAWEQFF. The CDR3 coding sequence is TGTGCCAGCTCGAAAGGACAGGGGGCTTGGGAGCAGTTCTTC.